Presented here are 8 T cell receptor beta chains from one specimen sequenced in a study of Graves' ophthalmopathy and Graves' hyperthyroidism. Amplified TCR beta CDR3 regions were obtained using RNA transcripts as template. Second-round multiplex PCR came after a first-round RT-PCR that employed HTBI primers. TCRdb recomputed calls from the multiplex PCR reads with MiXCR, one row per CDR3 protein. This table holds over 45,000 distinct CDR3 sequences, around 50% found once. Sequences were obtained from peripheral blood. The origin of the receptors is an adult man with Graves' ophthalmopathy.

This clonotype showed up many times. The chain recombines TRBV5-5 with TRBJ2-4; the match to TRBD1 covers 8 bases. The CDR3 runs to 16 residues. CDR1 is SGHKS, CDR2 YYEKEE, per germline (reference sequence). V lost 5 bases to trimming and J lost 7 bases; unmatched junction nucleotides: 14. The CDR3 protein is CASSPTPGQGNNIQYF. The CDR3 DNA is TGTGCCAGCAGTCCCACTCCCGGACAGGGCAATAACATTCAGTACTTC.

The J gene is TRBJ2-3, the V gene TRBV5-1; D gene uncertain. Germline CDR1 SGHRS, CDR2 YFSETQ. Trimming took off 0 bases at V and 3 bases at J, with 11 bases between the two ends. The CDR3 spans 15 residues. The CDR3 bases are TGCGCCAGCAGCTTGGGAGCCACCGGGACAGATACGCAGTATTTT. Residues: CASSLGATGTDTQYF. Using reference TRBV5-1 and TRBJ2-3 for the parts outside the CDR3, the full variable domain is KAGVTQTPRYLIKTRGQQVTLSCSPISGHRSVSWYQQTPGQGLQFLFEYFSETQRNKGNFPGRFSGRQFSNSRSEMNVSTLELGDSALYLCASSLGATGTDTQYFGPGTRLTVL.

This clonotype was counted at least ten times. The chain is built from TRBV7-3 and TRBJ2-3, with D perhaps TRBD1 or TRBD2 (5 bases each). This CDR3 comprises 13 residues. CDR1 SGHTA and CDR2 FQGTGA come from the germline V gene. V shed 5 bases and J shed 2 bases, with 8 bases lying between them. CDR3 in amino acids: CASSPGPTDTQYF. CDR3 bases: TGTGCCAGCAGCCCGGGACCCACAGATACGCAGTATTTT.

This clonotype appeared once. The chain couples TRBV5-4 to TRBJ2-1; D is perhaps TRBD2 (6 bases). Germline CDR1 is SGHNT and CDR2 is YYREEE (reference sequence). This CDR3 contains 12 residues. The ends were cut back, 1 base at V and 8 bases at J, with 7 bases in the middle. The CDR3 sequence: CASSLWEDEQFF. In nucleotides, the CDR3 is TGTGCCAGCAGCTTGTGGGAGGATGAGCAGTTCTTC. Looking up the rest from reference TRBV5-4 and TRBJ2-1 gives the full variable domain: ETGVTQSPTHLIKTRGQQVTLRCSSQSGHNTVSWYQQALGQGPQFIFQYYREEENGRGNFPPRFSGLQFPNYSSELNVNALELDDSALYLCASSLWEDEQFFGPGTRLTVL.

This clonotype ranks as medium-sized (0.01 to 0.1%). In DNA, the CDR3 is TGTGCCACCAGCAGAGACGGGTCTACTAATGAAAAACTGTTTTTT. Encoded protein: CATSRDGSTNEKLFF. This chain joins TRBV15 and TRBJ1-4, with no clear D. Between the trimmed V and J ends, which lost 0 bases and 2 bases, there was a span of 7 bases. From germline, CDR1 is LNHNV and CDR2 YYDKDF (reference sequence). This CDR3 is built from 15 residues.

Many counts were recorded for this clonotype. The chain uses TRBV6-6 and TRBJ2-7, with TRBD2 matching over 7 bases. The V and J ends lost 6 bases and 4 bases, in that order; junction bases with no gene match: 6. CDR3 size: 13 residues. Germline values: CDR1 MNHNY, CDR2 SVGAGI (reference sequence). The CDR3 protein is CASSRTRTYEQYF. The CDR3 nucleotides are TGTGCCAGCAGCCGGACTAGAACTTACGAGCAGTACTTC.

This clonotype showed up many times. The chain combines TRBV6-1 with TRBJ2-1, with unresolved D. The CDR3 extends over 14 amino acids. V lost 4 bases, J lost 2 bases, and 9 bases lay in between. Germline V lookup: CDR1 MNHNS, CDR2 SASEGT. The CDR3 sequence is CASSVAVTYNEQFF. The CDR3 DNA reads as TGTGCCAGCAGTGTGGCAGTAACCTACAATGAGCAGTTCTTC.

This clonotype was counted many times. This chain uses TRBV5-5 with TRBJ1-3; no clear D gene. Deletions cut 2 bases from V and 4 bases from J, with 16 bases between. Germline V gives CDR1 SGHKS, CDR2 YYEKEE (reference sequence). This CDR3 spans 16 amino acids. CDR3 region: CASSFRLKPGGNTIYF. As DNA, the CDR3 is TGTGCCAGCAGCTTTCGACTCAAACCTGGAGGAAACACCATATATTTT. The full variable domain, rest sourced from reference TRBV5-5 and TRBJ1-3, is DAGVTQSPTHLIKTRGQQVTLRCSPISGHKSVSWYQQVLGQGPQFIFQYYEKEERGRGNFPDRFSARQFPNYSSELNVNALLLGDSALYLCASSFRLKPGGNTIYFGEGSWLTVV.